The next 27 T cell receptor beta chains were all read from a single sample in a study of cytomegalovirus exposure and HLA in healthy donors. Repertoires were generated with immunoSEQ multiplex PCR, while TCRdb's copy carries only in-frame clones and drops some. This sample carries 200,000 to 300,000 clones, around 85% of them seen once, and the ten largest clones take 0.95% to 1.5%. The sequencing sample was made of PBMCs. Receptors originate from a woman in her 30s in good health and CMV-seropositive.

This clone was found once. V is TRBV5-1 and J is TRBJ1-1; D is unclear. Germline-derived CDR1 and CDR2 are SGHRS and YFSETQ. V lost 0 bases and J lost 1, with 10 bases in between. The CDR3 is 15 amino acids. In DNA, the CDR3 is TGCGCCAGCAGCTTGGAGTCTGGGAGGAACACTGAAGCTTTCTTT. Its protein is CASSLESGRNTEAFF.

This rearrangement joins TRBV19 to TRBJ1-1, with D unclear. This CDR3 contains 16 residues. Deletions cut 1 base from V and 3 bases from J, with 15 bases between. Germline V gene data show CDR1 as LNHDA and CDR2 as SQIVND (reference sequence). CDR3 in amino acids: CASSIVSGSPYTEAFF. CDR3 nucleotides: TGTGCCAGTAGTATAGTATCAGGATCACCCTACACTGAAGCTTTCTTT.

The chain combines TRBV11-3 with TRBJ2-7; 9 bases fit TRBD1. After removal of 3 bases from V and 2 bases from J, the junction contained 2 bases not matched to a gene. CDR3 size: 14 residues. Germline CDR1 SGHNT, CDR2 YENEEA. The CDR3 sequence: CASSFRQGAYEQYF. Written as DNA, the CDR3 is TGTGCCAGCAGCTTCAGACAGGGGGCCTACGAGCAGTACTTC.

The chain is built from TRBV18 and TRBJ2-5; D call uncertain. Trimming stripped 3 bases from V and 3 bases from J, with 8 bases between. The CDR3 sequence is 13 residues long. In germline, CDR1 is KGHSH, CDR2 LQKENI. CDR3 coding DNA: TGTGCCAGCTCACCGCTTGGAGAAGAGACCCAGTACTTC. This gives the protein CASSPLGEETQYF.

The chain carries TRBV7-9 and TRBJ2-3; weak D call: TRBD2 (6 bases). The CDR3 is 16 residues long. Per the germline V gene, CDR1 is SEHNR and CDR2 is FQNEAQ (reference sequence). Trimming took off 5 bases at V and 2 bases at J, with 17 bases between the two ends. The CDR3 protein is CASSRSGTGYTDTQYF. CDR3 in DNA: TGTGCCAGCAGCAGATCCGGGACTGGTTACACAGATACGCAGTATTTT.

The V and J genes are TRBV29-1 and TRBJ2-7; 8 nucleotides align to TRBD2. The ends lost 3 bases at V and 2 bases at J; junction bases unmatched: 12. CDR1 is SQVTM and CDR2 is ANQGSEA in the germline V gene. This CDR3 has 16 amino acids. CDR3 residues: CSVEGNSTSGAYEQYF. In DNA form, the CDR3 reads TGCAGCGTTGAGGGGAACTCCACTAGCGGCGCCTACGAGCAGTACTTC.

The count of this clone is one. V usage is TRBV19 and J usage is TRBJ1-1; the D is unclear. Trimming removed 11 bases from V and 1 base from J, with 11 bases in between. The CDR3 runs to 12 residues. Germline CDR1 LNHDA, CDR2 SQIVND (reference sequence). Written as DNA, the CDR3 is TGTGCCCCAAGAGATAGGAACACTGAAGCTTTCTTT. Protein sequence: CAPRDRNTEAFF.

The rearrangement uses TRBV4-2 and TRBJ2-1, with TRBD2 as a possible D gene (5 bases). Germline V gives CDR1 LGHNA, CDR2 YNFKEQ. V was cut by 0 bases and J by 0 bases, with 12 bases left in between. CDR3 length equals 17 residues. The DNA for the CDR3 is TGTGCCAGCAGCCAAGAGCCCAGCGGTAGCTCCTACAATGAGCAGTTCTTC. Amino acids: CASSQEPSGSSYNEQFF.

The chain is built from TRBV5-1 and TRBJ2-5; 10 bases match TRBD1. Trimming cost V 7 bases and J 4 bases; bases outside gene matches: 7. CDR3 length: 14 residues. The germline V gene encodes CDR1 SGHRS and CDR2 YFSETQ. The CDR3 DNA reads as TGCGCCAGCGGACAGACAGGGGGCGGAGAGACCCAGTACTTC. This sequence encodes CASGQTGGGETQYF. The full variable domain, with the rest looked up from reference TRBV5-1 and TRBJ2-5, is KAGVTQTPRYLIKTRGQQVTLSCSPISGHRSVSWYQQTPGQGLQFLFEYFSETQRNKGNFPGRFSGRQFSNSRSEMNVSTLELGDSALYLCASGQTGGGETQYFGPGTRLLVL.

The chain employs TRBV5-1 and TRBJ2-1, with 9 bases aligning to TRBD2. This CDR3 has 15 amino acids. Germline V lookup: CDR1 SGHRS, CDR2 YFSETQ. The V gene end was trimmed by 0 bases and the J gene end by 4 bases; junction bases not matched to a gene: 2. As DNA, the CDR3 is TGCGCCAGCAGCTTGGCGAGCGGGAGGTACAATGAGCAGTTCTTC. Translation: CASSLASGRYNEQFF.

The CDR3 DNA is TGTGCCAGCAGCTTGAACGATTTCGGACTATACAATGAGCAGTTCTTC. Translated: CASSLNDFGLYNEQFF. V gene TRBV7-9 combines with J gene TRBJ2-1, with a weak D call TRBD2 (6 bases). Trimming took off 3 bases at V and 4 bases at J, with 16 bases between the two ends. The germline CDR1 and CDR2 sequences are SEHNR and FQNEAQ (reference sequence). CDR3 length: 16 amino acids.

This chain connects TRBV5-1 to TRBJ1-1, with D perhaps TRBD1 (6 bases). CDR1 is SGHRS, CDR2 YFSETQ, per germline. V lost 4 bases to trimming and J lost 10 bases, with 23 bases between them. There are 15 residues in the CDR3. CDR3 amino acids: CASSPEQGPEFGAFF. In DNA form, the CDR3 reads TGCGCCAGCAGCCCTGAACAGGGTCCGGAGTTTGGAGCTTTCTTT.

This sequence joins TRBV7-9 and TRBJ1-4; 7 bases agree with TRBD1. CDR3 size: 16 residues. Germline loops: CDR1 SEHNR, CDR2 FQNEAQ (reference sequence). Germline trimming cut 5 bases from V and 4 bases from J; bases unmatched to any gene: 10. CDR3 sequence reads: CASSAPAGTVNEKLFF. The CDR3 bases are TGTGCCAGCAGCGCCCCCGCCGGGACAGTTAATGAAAAACTGTTTTTT.

The CDR3 here is CASSSGPTGELFF. DNA of the CDR3: TGCGCCAGCAGTAGCGGGCCCACCGGGGAGCTGTTTTTT. The V call is TRBV5-1, the J call TRBJ2-2; TRBD2 matches 7 bases. Germline CDR1 reads SGHRS; CDR2 reads YFSETQ. CDR3 size: 13 residues. The junction had 2 bases not matched to a gene; V was cut back by 5 bases and J by 4 bases.

CDR3 sequence reads: CAISTSGAPYEQYF. CDR3 nucleotide sequence: TGTGCCATCAGCACTAGCGGGGCCCCCTACGAGCAGTACTTC. The chain is built from TRBV10-3 and TRBJ2-7; 10 bases are shared with TRBD2. The trim removed 6 bases at V and 2 bases at J, leaving 4 bases unmatched. The CDR3 spans 14 residues. The germline V gene has CDR1 ENHRY and CDR2 SYGVKD.

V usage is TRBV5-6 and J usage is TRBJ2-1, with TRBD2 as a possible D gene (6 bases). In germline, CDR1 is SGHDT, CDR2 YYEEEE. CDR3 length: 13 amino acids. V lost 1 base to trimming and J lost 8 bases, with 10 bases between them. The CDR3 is CASSLPGLYEQFF. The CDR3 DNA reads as TGTGCCAGCAGCTTGCCCGGACTATATGAGCAGTTCTTC.

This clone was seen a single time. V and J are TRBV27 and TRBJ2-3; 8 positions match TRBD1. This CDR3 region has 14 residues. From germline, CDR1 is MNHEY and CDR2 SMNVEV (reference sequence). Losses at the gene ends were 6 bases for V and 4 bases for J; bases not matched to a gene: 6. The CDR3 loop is CASSHTGGADTQYF. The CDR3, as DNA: TGTGCCAGCAGCCATACAGGGGGAGCAGATACGCAGTATTTT.

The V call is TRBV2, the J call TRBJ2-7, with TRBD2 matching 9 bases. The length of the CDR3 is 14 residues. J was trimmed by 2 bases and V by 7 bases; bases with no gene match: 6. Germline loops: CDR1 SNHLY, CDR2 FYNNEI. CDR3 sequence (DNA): TGTGCCAGCACCTTAGCGGGAGCCACCTACGAGCAGTACTTC. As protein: CASTLAGATYEQYF.

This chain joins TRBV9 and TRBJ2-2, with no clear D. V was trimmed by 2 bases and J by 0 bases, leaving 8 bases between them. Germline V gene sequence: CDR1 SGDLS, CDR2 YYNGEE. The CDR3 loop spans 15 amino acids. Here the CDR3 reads CASSVYRANTGELFF. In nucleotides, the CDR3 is TGTGCCAGCAGCGTCTATAGAGCGAACACCGGGGAGCTGTTTTTT.

The chain's CDR3 is CASVRGYQETQYF. CDR3 nucleotide sequence: TGTGCCAGCGTGCGGGGGTACCAAGAGACCCAGTACTTC. V usage is TRBV6-1 and J usage is TRBJ2-5, with 7 bases matching TRBD2. Germline CDR1 reads MNHNS; CDR2 reads SASEGT. This CDR3 region has 13 residues. The ends lost 8 bases at V and 0 bases at J; junction bases unmatched: 3.

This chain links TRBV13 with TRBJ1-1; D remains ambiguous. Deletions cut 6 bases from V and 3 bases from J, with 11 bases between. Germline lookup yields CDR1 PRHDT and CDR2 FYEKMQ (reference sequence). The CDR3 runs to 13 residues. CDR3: CASREMLDTEAFF. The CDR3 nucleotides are TGTGCCAGCAGGGAGATGTTAGACACTGAAGCTTTCTTT.

The chain's CDR3 is CATSRDQGGVSGYTF. The CDR3, as DNA: TGTGCCACCAGCAGAGACCAGGGAGGTGTGAGTGGCTACACCTTC. The chain links TRBV15 to TRBJ1-2, with a tentative D call TRBD1 (5 bases). The CDR3 is made up of 15 amino acids. V lost 0 bases and J lost 7, with 15 bases in between. CDR1 LNHNV and CDR2 YYDKDF come from the germline V gene (reference sequence). The full variable domain, its missing parts supplied by reference TRBV15 and TRBJ1-2, is DAMVIQNPRYQVTQFGKPVTLSCSQTLNHNVMYWYQQKSSQAPKLLFHYYDKDFNNEADTPDNFQSRRPNTSFCFLDIRSPGLGDTAMYLCATSRDQGGVSGYTFGSGTRLTVV.

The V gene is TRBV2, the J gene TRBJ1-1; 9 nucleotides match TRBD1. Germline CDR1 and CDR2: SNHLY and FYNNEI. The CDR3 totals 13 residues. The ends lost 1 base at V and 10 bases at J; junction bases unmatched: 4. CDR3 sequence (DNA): TGTGCCAGCAGTGAAGATCTGGACAGGGGAGCTTTCTTT. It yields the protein CASSEDLDRGAFF.

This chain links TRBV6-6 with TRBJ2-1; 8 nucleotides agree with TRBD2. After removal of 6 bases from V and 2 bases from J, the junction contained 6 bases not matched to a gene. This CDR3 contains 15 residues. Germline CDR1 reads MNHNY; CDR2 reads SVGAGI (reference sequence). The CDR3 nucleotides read TGTGCCAGCAGCCGACTAGCGTCAACCTACAATGAGCAGTTCTTC. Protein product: CASSRLASTYNEQFF.

CDR3 sequence reads: CASSFADRNTEAFF. In nucleotides, the CDR3 is TGTGCCAGCAGCTTTGCGGACAGGAACACTGAAGCTTTCTTT. This rearrangement joins TRBV5-5 to TRBJ1-1, with D maybe TRBD1 (6 bases). The CDR3 has 14 residues. From germline, CDR1 is SGHKS and CDR2 YYEKEE (reference sequence). The V gene lost 2 bases and the J gene lost 1 base, with 9 bases spanning the gap.

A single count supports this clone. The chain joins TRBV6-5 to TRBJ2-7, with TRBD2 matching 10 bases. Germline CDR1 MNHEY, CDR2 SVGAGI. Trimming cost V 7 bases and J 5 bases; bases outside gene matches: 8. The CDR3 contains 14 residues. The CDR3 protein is CASTPLAGADEQYF. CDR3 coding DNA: TGTGCCAGCACGCCTCTAGCGGGAGCCGACGAGCAGTACTTC.

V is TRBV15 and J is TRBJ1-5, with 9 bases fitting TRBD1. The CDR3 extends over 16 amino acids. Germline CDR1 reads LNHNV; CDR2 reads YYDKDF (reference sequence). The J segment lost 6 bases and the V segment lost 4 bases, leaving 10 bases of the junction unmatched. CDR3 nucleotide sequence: TGTGCCACCAGCAAGAGCCTGGACAGGGGCGGTCAGCCCCAGCATTTT. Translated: CATSKSLDRGGQPQHF.